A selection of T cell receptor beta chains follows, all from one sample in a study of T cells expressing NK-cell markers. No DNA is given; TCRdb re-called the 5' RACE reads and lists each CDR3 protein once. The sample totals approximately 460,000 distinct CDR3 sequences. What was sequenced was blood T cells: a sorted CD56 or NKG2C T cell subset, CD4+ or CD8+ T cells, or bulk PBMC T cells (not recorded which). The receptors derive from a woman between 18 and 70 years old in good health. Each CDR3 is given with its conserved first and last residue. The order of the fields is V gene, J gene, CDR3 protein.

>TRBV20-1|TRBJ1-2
CSARDVGTVHGYTF
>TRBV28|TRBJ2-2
CASSLGLAGNTGELFF
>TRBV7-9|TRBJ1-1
CASSLYRAGNTEAFF
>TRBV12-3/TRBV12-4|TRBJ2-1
CASSPGALEQFF
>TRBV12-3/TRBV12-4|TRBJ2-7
CASTRQGSSYEQYF
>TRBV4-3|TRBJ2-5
CASSQAISGETQYF
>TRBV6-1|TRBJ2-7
CASSEFAGAYEQYF
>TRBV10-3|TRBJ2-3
CAIRNAQGRTDTQYF
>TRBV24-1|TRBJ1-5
CATSDPGEGNQPQHF
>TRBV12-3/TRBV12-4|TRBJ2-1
CASSLPFISGRGDEQFF
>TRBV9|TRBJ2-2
CASSAHPGANTGELFF
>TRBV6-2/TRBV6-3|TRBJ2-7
CASSYGTGPHQYF
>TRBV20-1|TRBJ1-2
CSARPDRVSYGYTF
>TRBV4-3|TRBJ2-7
CASSPGLAGAFYEQYF
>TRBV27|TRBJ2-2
CASSFGGGDTGELFF
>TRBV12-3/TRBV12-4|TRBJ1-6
CASRRSVDNSPLHF
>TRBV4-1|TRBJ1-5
CASSQSISLGNQPQHF
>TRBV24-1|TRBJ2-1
CATSGGLTYNEQFF
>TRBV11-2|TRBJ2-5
CASSQLGSRGPMVETQYF